The text below deals with one T cell receptor (beta chain). The sample is drawn from a study of OX40 agonist ivuxolimab in advanced cancers. The method was immunoSEQ multiplex PCR; TCRdb's version includes in-frame clones alone and lacks a portion of them. The sample carries roughly 81,000 clones, 94% recorded once. Per the germline V gene, CDR1 is MNHNY and CDR2 is SVGAGI (reference sequence). The germline V and J ends were trimmed by 6 bases and 0 bases, with 17 bases remaining between them. There are 16 residues in the CDR3. Specimen: CD4+ or CD8+ T cells sorted from blood, collected in a trial of the OX40 agonist ivuxolimab. The sequence was obtained from an adult with an advanced solid tumor such as melanoma, head and neck, liver or kidney cancer. The V and J genes are TRBV6-6 and TRBJ1-2; weak D call: TRBD1 (6 bases). CDR3 coding DNA: TGTGCCAGCAGGACGACGCCGGGACACACTAACTATGGCTACACCTTC. This codes for CASRTTPGHTNYGYTF.